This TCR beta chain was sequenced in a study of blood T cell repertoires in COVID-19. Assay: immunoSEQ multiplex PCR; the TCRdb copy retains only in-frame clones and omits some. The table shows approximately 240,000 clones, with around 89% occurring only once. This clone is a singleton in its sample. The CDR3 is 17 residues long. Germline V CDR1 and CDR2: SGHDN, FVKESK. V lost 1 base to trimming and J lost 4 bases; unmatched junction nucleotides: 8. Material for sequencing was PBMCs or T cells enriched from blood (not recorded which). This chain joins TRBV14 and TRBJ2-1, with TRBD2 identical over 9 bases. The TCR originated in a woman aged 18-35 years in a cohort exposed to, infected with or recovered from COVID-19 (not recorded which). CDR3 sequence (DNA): TGTGCCAGCAGCCAAGGTGGAAGCGGGGGGACTTACAATGAGCAGTTCTTC. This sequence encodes CASSQGGSGGTYNEQFF.